Below, one T cell receptor (beta chain) is given with its context. This specimen comes from a study of blood T cell repertoires in COVID-19. In the study overall: T cells, B-cell-depleted T cells, or PBMCs supplied cDNA or gDNA.

The V gene's germline CDR1 is LGHDT and CDR2 YNNKEL (reference sequence). This CDR3 has 15 amino acids. Trimming removed 2 bases from V and 1 base from J; junction bases left unmatched: 5. The method was immunoSEQ multiplex PCR; TCRdb's version includes in-frame clones alone and lacks a portion of them. The sample gives some 150,000 clones, around nine tenths of which show up once; under 3% is in the top ten. This TCR came from a man aged 55 to 70 with active or convalescent COVID-19. The chain links TRBV3-1 (or the pseudogene TRBV3-2) to TRBJ2-7; 7 bases match TRBD2. Specimen: peripheral blood. The CDR3, as DNA: TGTGCCAGCAGCCAAATGGCGGGAGCGTCCTACGAGCAGTACTTC. Its translation: CASSQMAGASYEQYF.